The 29 T cell receptor beta chains in this list originate from one sample, sequenced in a study of T cells expressing NK-cell markers. TCRdb re-called the 5' RACE reads and catalogs CDR3 proteins one per entry, DNA excluded. The sample has some 110,000 distinct CDR3 sequences, and its top ten clones hold under 20%. Material for sequencing was blood T cells: a sorted CD56 or NKG2C T cell subset, CD4+ or CD8+ T cells, or bulk PBMC T cells (not recorded which). Receptors were obtained from a woman aged 18 to 75 in good health.

The chain employs TRBV5-4 and TRBJ2-5; the D call of TRBD1 rests on TCRdb alone, since no DNA is present to check it. CDR3 size: 15 residues. Germline CDR1 SGHNT, CDR2 YYREEE (reference sequence). The CDR3 protein is CASSSYRDTQETQYF. Drawing the rest from reference TRBV5-4 and TRBJ2-5, the complete variable domain is ETGVTQSPTHLIKTRGQQVTLRCSSQSGHNTVSWYQQALGQGPQFIFQYYREEENGRGNFPPRFSGLQFPNYSSELNVNALELDDSALYLCASSSYRDTQETQYFGPGTRLLVL.

The rearrangement uses TRBV18 and TRBJ2-7; without DNA, the TCRdb call of TRBD1 cannot be checked. Germline CDR1 is KGHSH and CDR2 is LQKENI. The CDR3 sequence is 13 residues long. The CDR3 sequence is CASSPPNRDEQYF.

This chain links TRBV9 with TRBJ2-1; TCRdb returns TRBD2, unconfirmable since there is no DNA. The length of the CDR3 is 16 residues. The germline V gene encodes CDR1 SGDLS and CDR2 YYNGEE. CDR3 region: CASSGTSGICYNEQFF.

The chain recombines TRBV29-1 with TRBJ2-5; TCRdb indicates TRBD2, and absent DNA this call remains unverified. Germline loops: CDR1 SQVTM, CDR2 ANQGSEA. The CDR3 totals 17 residues. The CDR3 here is CSVPALERRVRGETQYF.

The V and J genes are TRBV6-5 and TRBJ2-5; TCRdb selects TRBD1, and the lack of DNA leaves this call unchecked. The CDR3 has 14 amino acids. Germline-derived CDR1 and CDR2 are MNHEY and SVGAGI. This CDR3 reads CASSYVGGAETQYF.

CDR3 amino acids: CASSLVGQMGYNEQFF. The genes are TRBV4-1 and TRBJ2-1; TCRdb picks TRBD1, but there is no DNA to check that call. This CDR3 region has 16 residues. Germline V gene data show CDR1 as MGHRA and CDR2 as YSYEKL.

CDR3 loop: CASSQDVTTSGNTIYF. The chain uses TRBV14 and TRBJ1-3. Looked up from germline, CDR1 is SGHDN and CDR2 is FVKESK. The CDR3 has 16 residues.

V is TRBV9 and J is TRBJ2-1. The CDR3 covers 12 residues. The germline CDR1 and CDR2 sequences are SGDLS and YYNGEE. CDR3: CASSVNGNEQFF.

CDR3 sequence reads: CASSLGIVGTFEAFF. The chain carries TRBV27 and TRBJ1-1; TCRdb's D gene call, TRBD1, goes unchecked for lack of DNA. The CDR3 covers 15 residues. Germline CDR1 is MNHEY and CDR2 is SMNVEV (reference sequence).

The chain links TRBV28 to TRBJ2-1; absent DNA, TCRdb's TRBD1 call cannot be checked. The CDR3 runs to 14 residues. Germline CDR1 and CDR2: MDHEN and SYDVKM. The chain's CDR3 is CASSLGQGGHEQFF. The full variable domain, completed using reference TRBV28 and TRBJ2-1, is DVKVTQSSRYLVKRTGEKVFLECVQDMDHENMFWYRQDPGLGLRLIYFSYDVKMKEKGDIPEGYSVSREKKERFSLILESASTNQTSMYLCASSLGQGGHEQFFGPGTRLTVL.

The chain carries TRBV20-1 and TRBJ2-7; TCRdb outputs TRBD1, but without DNA this stays unchecked. CDR1 is DFQATT, CDR2 SNEGSKA, per germline (reference sequence). The CDR3 sequence is 13 residues long. The CDR3 region is CSARPGQGSEQYF.

The chain carries TRBV6-5 and TRBJ2-1. CDR3 length: 14 residues. CDR1 and CDR2 (germline): MNHEY, SVGAGI. This CDR3 is CASSSFSLGIEQFF.

The chain couples TRBV20-1 to TRBJ1-1. Germline CDR1 reads DFQATT; CDR2 reads SNEGSKA (reference sequence). The CDR3 has 14 amino acids. The CDR3: CSASGGVVNTEAFF.

The chain is built from TRBV20-1 and TRBJ1-1. CDR1 DFQATT and CDR2 SNEGSKA come from the germline V gene (reference sequence). There are 13 residues in the CDR3. The CDR3 sequence: CSARGREDTEAFF.

The V and J genes are TRBV10-2 and TRBJ1-1; the D call from TCRdb, TRBD1, cannot be confirmed without DNA. The V gene's germline CDR1 is WSHSY and CDR2 SAAADI. CDR3 size: 14 residues. The CDR3 here is CASGSYSGDTEAFF.

The rearrangement uses TRBV6-4 and TRBJ2-1; the TCRdb call, TRBD1, lacks DNA for checking. This CDR3 comprises 16 residues. Germline V CDR1 and CDR2: MRHNA, SNTAGT. The chain's CDR3 is CASSESESGGYNEQFF.

CDR3 amino acids: CASRPHGDSPLHF. The V call is TRBV6-6, the J call TRBJ1-6. Germline V CDR1 and CDR2: MNHNY, SVGAGI (reference sequence). The CDR3 sequence is 13 residues long.

The V call is TRBV4-3, the J call TRBJ1-3. Germline lookup yields CDR1 LGHNA and CDR2 YSLEER. The CDR3 covers 15 residues. The CDR3 region is CASSQDRTTGNTIYF.

The J gene is TRBJ2-3, the V gene TRBV7-3. From germline, CDR1 is SGHTA and CDR2 FQGTGA. This CDR3 has 15 residues. CDR3 sequence reads: CASSLNGVRTDTQYF.

The rearrangement uses TRBV24-1 and TRBJ2-3; as DNA is missing, the TRBD2 call by TCRdb cannot be tested. Germline V CDR1 and CDR2: KGHDR, SFDVKD. The CDR3 contains 13 residues. This CDR3 is CATGRDAGDTQYF.

The chain carries TRBV11-2 and TRBJ2-5; the TRBD1 assignment by TCRdb is unverifiable without DNA. Germline V gene sequence: CDR1 SGHAT, CDR2 FQNNGV. The CDR3 covers 14 residues. Here the CDR3 reads CASSLLGARETQYF.

The chain is built from TRBV4-2 and TRBJ2-1; the TRBD2 assignment by TCRdb is unverifiable without DNA. The CDR3 is 16 residues long. Germline V gene lookup returns CDR1 LGHNA and CDR2 YNFKEQ. CDR3 sequence: CASSQELLAGPNEQFF.

The chain has TRBV6-2 or TRBV6-3 and TRBJ2-3; TCRdb selects TRBD2, and the lack of DNA leaves this call unchecked. Germline V CDR1 and CDR2: MNHEY, SVGEGT. The CDR3 has 13 residues. CDR3 in amino acids: CASSSLGADTQYF.

The gene calls are TRBV7-9 and TRBJ2-7; TCRdb calls TRBD1, which cannot be checked without DNA. The length of the CDR3 is 15 residues. CDR1 is SEHNR, CDR2 FQNEAQ, per germline (reference sequence). CDR3 protein: CASSSTTGQEYEQYF.

The V call is TRBV28, the J call TRBJ2-3; without DNA, the TCRdb call of TRBD2 cannot be checked. The CDR3 runs 14 residues. Germline values: CDR1 MDHEN, CDR2 SYDVKM. CDR3 amino acids: CASIPSIGTDTQYF. Complete variable domain (other parts from reference TRBV28 and TRBJ2-3): DVKVTQSSRYLVKRTGEKVFLECVQDMDHENMFWYRQDPGLGLRLIYFSYDVKMKEKGDIPEGYSVSREKKERFSLILESASTNQTSMYLCASIPSIGTDTQYFGPGTRLTVL.

V usage is TRBV29-1 and J usage is TRBJ2-5; the D gene TCRdb calls, TRBD2, cannot be checked with no DNA. The CDR3 is 14 amino acids. The V gene's germline CDR1 is SQVTM and CDR2 ANQGSEA. The CDR3 is CSVDGGEFQETQYF. The whole variable domain, filled in from reference TRBV29-1 and TRBJ2-5, reads SAVISQKPSRDICQRGTSLTIQCQVDSQVTMMFWYRQQPGQSLTLIATANQGSEATYESGFVIDKFPISRPNLTFSTLTVSNMSPEDSSIYLCSVDGGEFQETQYFGPGTRLLVL.

V is TRBV4-3 and J is TRBJ2-1. The CDR3 extends over 15 amino acids. Germline V lookup: CDR1 LGHNA, CDR2 YSLEER. This CDR3 reads CASSQGQANYNEQFF.

The chain is built from TRBV7-9 and TRBJ2-3. This CDR3 has 13 residues. In germline, CDR1 is SEHNR, CDR2 FQNEAQ (reference sequence). CDR3 amino acids: CASSLSMADTQYF.

This chain joins TRBV29-1 and TRBJ2-1; the TCRdb call, TRBD2, lacks DNA for checking. The CDR3 is 16 residues long. CDR1 and CDR2 (germline): SQVTM, ANQGSEA. CDR3 residues: CSVGPSGIGAYNEQFF.